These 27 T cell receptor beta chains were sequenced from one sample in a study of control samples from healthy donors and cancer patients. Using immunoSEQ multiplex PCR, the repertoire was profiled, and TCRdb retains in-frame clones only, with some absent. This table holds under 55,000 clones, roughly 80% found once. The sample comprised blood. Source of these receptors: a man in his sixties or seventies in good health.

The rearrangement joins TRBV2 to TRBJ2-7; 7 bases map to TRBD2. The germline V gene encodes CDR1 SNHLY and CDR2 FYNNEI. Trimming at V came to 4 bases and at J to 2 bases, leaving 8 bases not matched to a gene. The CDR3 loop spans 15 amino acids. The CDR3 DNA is TGTGCCAGCAGTGGGGGGGGTAAATGGACCTACGAGCAGTACTTC. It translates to CASSGGGKWTYEQYF.

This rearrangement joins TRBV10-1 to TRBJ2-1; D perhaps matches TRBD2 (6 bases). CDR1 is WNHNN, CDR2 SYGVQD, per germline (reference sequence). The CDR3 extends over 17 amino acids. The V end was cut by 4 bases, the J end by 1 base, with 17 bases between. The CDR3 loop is CASSGSQEGSSYNEQFF. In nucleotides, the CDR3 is TGCGCCAGCAGTGGGTCTCAGGAGGGGTCGTCCTACAATGAGCAGTTCTTC.

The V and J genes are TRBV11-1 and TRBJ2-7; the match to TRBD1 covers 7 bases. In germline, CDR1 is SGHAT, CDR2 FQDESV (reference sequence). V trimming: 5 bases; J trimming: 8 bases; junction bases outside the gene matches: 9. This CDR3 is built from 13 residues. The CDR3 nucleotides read TGTGCCAGCAGCCCCAACAACAGGGGCCAGCAGTACTTC. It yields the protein CASSPNNRGQQYF.

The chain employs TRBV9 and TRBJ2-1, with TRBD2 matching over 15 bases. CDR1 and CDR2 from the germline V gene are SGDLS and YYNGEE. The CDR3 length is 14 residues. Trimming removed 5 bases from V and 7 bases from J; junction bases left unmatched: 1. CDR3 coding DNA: TGTGCCAGCAGTGGACTAGCGGGAGGGAATGAGCAGTTCTTC. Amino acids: CASSGLAGGNEQFF.

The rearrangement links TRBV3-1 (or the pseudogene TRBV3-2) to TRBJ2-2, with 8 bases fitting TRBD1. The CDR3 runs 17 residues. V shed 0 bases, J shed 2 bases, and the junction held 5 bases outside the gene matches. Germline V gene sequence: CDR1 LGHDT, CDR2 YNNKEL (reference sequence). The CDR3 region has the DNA TGTGCCAGCAGCCAAGATCCGGACAGGGTAAACACCGGGGAGCTGTTTTTT. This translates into CASSQDPDRVNTGELFF.

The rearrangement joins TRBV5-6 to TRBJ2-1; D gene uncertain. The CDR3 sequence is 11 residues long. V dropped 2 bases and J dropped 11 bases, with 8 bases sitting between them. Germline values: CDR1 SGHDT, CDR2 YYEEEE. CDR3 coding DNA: TGTGCCAGCAGCTTCCTAGTACAGCAGTTCTTC. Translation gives CASSFLVQQFF.

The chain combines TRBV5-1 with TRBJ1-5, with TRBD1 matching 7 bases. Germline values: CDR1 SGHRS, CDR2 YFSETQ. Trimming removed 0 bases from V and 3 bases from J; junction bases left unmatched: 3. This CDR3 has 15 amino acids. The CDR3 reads CASSLAGTANQPQHF. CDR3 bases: TGCGCCAGCAGCTTGGCGGGGACAGCCAATCAGCCCCAGCATTTT.

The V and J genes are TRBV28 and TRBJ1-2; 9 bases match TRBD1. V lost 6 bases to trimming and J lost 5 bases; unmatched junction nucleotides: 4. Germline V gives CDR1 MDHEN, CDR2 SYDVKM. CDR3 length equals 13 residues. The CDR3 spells CASRGGTGYGYTF. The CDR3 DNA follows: TGTGCCAGCAGGGGAGGGACAGGGTATGGCTACACCTTC.

Written as DNA, the CDR3 is TGCGCCAGCAGCACCAGACTGAACACTGAAGCTTTCTTT. It translates to CASSTRLNTEAFF. The V call is TRBV5-1, the J call TRBJ1-1; no clear D gene. CDR1 is SGHRS and CDR2 is YFSETQ in the germline V gene. The germline V and J ends were trimmed by 4 bases and 0 bases, with 7 bases remaining between them. The CDR3 covers 13 residues.

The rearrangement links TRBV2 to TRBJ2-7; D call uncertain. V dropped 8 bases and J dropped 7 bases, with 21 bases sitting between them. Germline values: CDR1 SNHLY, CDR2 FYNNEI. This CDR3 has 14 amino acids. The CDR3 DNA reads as TGTGCCAGCGATAATACTCGGTACCTGGGGGAGCAGTACTTC. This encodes CASDNTRYLGEQYF.

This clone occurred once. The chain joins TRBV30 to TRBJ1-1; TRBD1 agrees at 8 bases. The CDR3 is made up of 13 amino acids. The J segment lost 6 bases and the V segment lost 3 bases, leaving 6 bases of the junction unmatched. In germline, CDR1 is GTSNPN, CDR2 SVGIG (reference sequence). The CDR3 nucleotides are TGTGCCTGGAGAGGGGACAGGTGGGCTGAAGCTTTCTTT. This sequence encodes CAWRGDRWAEAFF.

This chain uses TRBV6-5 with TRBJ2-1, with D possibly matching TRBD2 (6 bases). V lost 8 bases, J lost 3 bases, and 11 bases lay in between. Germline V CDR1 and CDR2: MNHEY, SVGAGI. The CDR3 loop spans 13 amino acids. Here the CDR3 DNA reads TGTGCCAGCCGGCGGGGAATCTACAATGAGCAGTTCTTC. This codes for CASRRGIYNEQFF.

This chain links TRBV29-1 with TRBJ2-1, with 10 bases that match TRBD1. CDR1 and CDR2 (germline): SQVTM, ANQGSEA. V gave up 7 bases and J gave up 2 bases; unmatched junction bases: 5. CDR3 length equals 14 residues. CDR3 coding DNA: TGCAGCGCCCCGGACAGGGGGACCTACAATGAGCAGTTCTTC. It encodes CSAPDRGTYNEQFF.

CDR3 region: CASSRTRANGANVLTF. The DNA for the CDR3 is TGTGCCAGCAGCAGAACCCGGGCGAACGGGGCCAACGTCCTGACTTTC. The chain has TRBV11-2 and TRBJ2-6; D unclear. The CDR3 has 16 amino acids. Germline CDR1 SGHAT, CDR2 FQNNGV. Between the trimmed V and J ends, which lost 5 bases and 4 bases, there was a span of 15 bases.

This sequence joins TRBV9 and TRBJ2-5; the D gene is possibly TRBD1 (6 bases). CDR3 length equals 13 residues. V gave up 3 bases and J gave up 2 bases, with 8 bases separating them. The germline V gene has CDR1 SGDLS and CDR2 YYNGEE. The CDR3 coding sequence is TGTGCCAGCAGCGGAGGGGGACAAGAGACCCAGTACTTC. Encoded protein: CASSGGGQETQYF.

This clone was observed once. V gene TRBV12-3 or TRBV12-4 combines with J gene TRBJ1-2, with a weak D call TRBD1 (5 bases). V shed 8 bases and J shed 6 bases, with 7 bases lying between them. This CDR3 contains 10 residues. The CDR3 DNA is TGTGCCAGCGGGACGAATGGCTACACCTTC. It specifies CASGTNGYTF.

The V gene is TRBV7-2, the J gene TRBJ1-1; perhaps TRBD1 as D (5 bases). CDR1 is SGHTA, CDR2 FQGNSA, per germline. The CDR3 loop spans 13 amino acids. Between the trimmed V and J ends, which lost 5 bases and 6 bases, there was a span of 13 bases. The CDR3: CASSPRWGSEAFF. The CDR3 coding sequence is TGTGCCAGCAGCCCCCGCTGGGGGTCTGAAGCTTTCTTT.

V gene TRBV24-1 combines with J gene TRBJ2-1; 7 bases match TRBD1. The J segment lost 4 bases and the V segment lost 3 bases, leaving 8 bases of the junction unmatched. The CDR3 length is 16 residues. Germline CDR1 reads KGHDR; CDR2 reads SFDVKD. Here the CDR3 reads CATSDTRQGLYNEQFF. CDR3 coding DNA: TGTGCCACCAGTGATACCCGACAGGGCCTTTACAATGAGCAGTTCTTC.

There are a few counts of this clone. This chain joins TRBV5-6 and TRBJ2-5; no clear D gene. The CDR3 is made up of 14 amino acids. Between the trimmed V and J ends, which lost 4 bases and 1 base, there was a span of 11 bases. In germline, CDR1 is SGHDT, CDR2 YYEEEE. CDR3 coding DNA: TGTGCCAGCAGCCGGCAGTCTTCCCAAGAGACCCAGTACTTC. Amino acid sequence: CASSRQSSQETQYF.

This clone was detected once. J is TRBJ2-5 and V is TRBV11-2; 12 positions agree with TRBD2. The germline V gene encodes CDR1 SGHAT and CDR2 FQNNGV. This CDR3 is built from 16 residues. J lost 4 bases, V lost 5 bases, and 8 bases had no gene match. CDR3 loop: CASSATGTSGSETQYF. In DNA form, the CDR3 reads TGTGCCAGCAGCGCGACCGGGACTAGCGGGTCAGAGACCCAGTACTTC.

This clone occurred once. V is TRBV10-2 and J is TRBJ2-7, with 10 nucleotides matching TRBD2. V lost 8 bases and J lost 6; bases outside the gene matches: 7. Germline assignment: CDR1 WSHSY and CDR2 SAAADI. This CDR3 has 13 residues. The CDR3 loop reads CASSLAGVVEQYF. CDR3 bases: TGCGCCAGCTCTCTAGCGGGAGTTGTCGAGCAGTACTTC.

DNA of the CDR3: TGTGCCAGCAGGTTGCAGGCTGGAAACACCATATATTTT. This sequence encodes CASRLQAGNTIYF. The chain has TRBV5-6 and TRBJ1-3; D unclear. Trimming stripped 5 bases from V and 2 bases from J, with 8 bases between. The CDR3 has 13 amino acids. Germline V gives CDR1 SGHDT, CDR2 YYEEEE.

The CDR3 loop reads CASSTAGLSTGELFF. In DNA form, the CDR3 reads TGTGCCAGCAGTACCGCAGGGCTAAGCACCGGGGAGCTGTTTTTT. The gene calls are TRBV5-4 and TRBJ2-2; perhaps TRBD1 as D (5 bases). V lost 5 bases and J 4 bases, leaving 15 bases between the germline ends. Germline V gene sequence: CDR1 SGHNT, CDR2 YYREEE (reference sequence). The CDR3 loop spans 15 amino acids.

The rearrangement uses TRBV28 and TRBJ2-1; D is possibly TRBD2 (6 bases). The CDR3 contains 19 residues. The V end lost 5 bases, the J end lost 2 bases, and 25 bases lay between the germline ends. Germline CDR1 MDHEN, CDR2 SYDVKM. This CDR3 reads CASSLPGLLSTSAYNEQFF. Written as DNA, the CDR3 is TGTGCCAGCAGTCTTCCGGGACTGTTGTCCACCTCGGCCTACAATGAGCAGTTCTTC.

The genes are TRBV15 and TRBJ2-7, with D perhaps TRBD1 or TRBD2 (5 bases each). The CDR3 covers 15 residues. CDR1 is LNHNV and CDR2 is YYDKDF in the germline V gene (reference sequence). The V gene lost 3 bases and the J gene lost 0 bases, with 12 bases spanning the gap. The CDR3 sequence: CATSSALGVSYEQYF. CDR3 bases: TGTGCCACCAGCAGTGCTTTGGGGGTCTCCTACGAGCAGTACTTC. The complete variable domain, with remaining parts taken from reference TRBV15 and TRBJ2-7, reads DAMVIQNPRYQVTQFGKPVTLSCSQTLNHNVMYWYQQKSSQAPKLLFHYYDKDFNNEADTPDNFQSRRPNTSFCFLDIRSPGLGDTAMYLCATSSALGVSYEQYFGPGTRLTVT.

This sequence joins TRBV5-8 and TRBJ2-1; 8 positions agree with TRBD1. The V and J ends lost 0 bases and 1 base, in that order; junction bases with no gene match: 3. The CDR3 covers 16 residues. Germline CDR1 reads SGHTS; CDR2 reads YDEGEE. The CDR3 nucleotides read TGTGCCAGCAGCTTGGTACAGGGGGTATCCTACAATGAGCAGTTCTTC. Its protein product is CASSLVQGVSYNEQFF.

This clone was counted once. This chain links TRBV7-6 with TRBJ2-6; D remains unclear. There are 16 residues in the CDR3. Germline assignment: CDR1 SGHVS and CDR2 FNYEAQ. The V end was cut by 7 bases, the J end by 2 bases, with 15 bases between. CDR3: CASTGGLLPGANVLTF. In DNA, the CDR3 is TGTGCCAGCACGGGCGGCCTTCTCCCTGGGGCCAACGTCCTGACTTTC.